The 23 T cell receptor beta chains below all came from one sample that was sequenced in a study of blood T cell repertoires in COVID-19. TCRdb keeps only in-frame clones here, not all; method: immunoSEQ multiplex PCR. The table records 130,000 or so clones, over 65% of them present only once. Sequencing was performed on peripheral blood. These TCRs come from a man aged 55 to 69 with acute or convalescent COVID-19.

The chain has TRBV5-4 and TRBJ2-1; TRBD2 aligns across 7 bases. V trimming: 4 bases; J trimming: 1 base; junction bases outside the gene matches: 8. The germline V gene has CDR1 SGHNT and CDR2 YYREEE (reference sequence). This CDR3 spans 16 amino acids. CDR3 DNA: TGTGCCAGCAGCCCCCGGGGGGTACCGTCCTACAATGAGCAGTTCTTC. It translates to CASSPRGVPSYNEQFF.

J is TRBJ2-3 and V is TRBV19; TRBD2 aligns across 11 bases. This CDR3 is 16 amino acids long. Germline CDR1 LNHDA, CDR2 SQIVND (reference sequence). V gave up 5 bases and J gave up 6 bases; unmatched junction bases: 10. CDR3 residues: CASSRPSGRFADTQYF. The CDR3, as DNA: TGTGCCAGTAGTCGGCCTAGCGGGAGGTTCGCGGATACGCAGTATTTT. Based on the CDR3 plus reference TRBV19 and TRBJ2-3, the full variable domain is DGGITQSPKYLFRKEGQNVTLSCEQNLNHDAMYWYRQDPGQGLRLIYYSQIVNDFQKGDIAEGYSVSREKKESFPLTVTSAQKNPTAFYLCASSRPSGRFADTQYFGPGTRLTVL.

This chain connects TRBV11-3 to TRBJ2-1; D gene unclear. CDR1 SGHNT and CDR2 YENEEA come from the germline V gene. This CDR3 spans 13 amino acids. V dropped 4 bases and J dropped 9 bases, with 13 bases sitting between them. Here the CDR3 DNA reads TGTGCCAGCAGCTCGCCCCCCTACGGTGAGCAGTTCTTC. This encodes CASSSPPYGEQFF.

The chain couples TRBV7-2 to TRBJ1-1; a possible D gene is TRBD1 (5 bases). Germline CDR1 reads SGHTA; CDR2 reads FQGNSA. There are 14 residues in the CDR3. The ends were cut back, 2 bases at V and 5 bases at J, with 12 bases in the middle. The CDR3 protein is CASSLQGLRTEAFF. CDR3 coding DNA: TGTGCCAGCAGCTTACAGGGATTGAGGACTGAAGCTTTCTTT.

The V call is TRBV2, the J call TRBJ2-1, with 12 positions matching TRBD1. Germline-derived CDR1 and CDR2 are SNHLY and FYNNEI. CDR3 length: 16 residues. The V segment lost 1 base and the J segment 5 bases; nucleotides outside the gene matches: 3. CDR3 protein: CASSEGWDRGHNEQFF. The CDR3 DNA reads as TGTGCCAGCAGTGAAGGGTGGGACAGGGGGCACAATGAGCAGTTCTTC.

This chain uses TRBV19 with TRBJ2-5; D ambiguous. Trimming removed 3 bases at V and 1 base at J, with 6 bases between. Germline V CDR1 and CDR2: LNHDA, SQIVND (reference sequence). The CDR3 contains 13 residues. The CDR3, as DNA: TGTGCCAGTAGTATCCGGGTCCAAGAGACCCAGTACTTC. Its protein product is CASSIRVQETQYF.

V and J are TRBV7-2 and TRBJ2-4; TRBD2 aligns across 13 bases. V lost 5 bases, J lost 2 bases, and 6 bases stayed unmatched. CDR3 length equals 17 residues. Germline V lookup: CDR1 SGHTA, CDR2 FQGNSA. The CDR3 region is CASSGWTSGSSKNIQYF. Here the CDR3 DNA reads TGTGCCAGCAGCGGTTGGACTAGCGGGAGTTCCAAAAACATTCAGTACTTC.

This chain links TRBV7-6 with TRBJ2-1, with 8 bases aligning to TRBD1. CDR1 is SGHVS, CDR2 FNYEAQ, per germline. The ends lost 5 bases at V and 2 bases at J; junction bases unmatched: 11. The CDR3 contains 17 residues. Here the CDR3 DNA reads TGTGCCAGCAGCCTCGGCCCAGGGACAGGCACCTACAATGAGCAGTTCTTC. It encodes CASSLGPGTGTYNEQFF.

The J gene is TRBJ1-5, the V gene TRBV28; D is unresolved. The CDR3 spans 14 residues. Germline V gene lookup returns CDR1 MDHEN and CDR2 SYDVKM. Trimming left V 6 bases short and J 4 bases short, with 13 bases between. The CDR3: CASSPLAWNQPQHF. The CDR3 region has the DNA TGTGCCAGCAGCCCCCTAGCCTGGAATCAGCCCCAGCATTTT.

V is TRBV20-1 and J is TRBJ2-7; D unresolved. Germline values: CDR1 DFQATT, CDR2 SNEGSKA (reference sequence). The germline V and J ends were trimmed by 3 bases and 1 base, with 7 bases remaining between them. CDR3 size: 12 residues. CDR3 bases: TGCAGTGCTAGTTTCGGGTCCTACGAGCAGTACTTC. Protein product: CSASFGSYEQYF.

The rearrangement links TRBV7-2 to TRBJ2-1, with D maybe TRBD2 (6 bases). The germline V gene has CDR1 SGHTA and CDR2 FQGNSA. The CDR3 spans 16 residues. Trimming removed 2 bases from V and 7 bases from J, with 18 bases in between. CDR3 nucleotides: TGTGCCAGCAGCTTAAGCGGTGGGGAGGCCATTAATGAGCAGTTCTTC. Translation gives CASSLSGGEAINEQFF.

J is TRBJ2-7 and V is TRBV7-2, with D tentatively TRBD2 (6 bases). Germline V lookup: CDR1 SGHTA, CDR2 FQGNSA. V was shortened by 1 base and J by 4 bases, with 14 bases between the two germline ends. This CDR3 is built from 15 residues. The CDR3, as DNA: TGTGCCAGCAGCTTAGGGTTCGGGGAGGTTTACGAGCAGTACTTC. Translated: CASSLGFGEVYEQYF.

This clone was picked up one time. The genes are TRBV11-2 and TRBJ2-5, with 7 bases aligning to TRBD1. Germline CDR1 and CDR2: SGHAT and FQNNGV. CDR3 length: 15 residues. Trimming at V came to 5 bases and at J to 4 bases, leaving 10 bases not matched to a gene. The CDR3 DNA is TGTGCCAGCAGCCCCACAGGGGATAGGCCAGAGACCCAGTACTTC. It specifies CASSPTGDRPETQYF.

This chain joins TRBV5-1 and TRBJ2-1; 9 positions match TRBD1. Trimming cost V 3 bases and J 8 bases; bases outside gene matches: 3. Germline V lookup: CDR1 SGHRS, CDR2 YFSETQ. There are 13 residues in the CDR3. CDR3 protein: CASSSGQGYEQFF. The CDR3 DNA reads as TGCGCCAGCAGCTCCGGACAGGGGTATGAGCAGTTCTTC.

This clone was seen a handful of times. The chain employs TRBV3-1 (or the pseudogene TRBV3-2) and TRBJ2-5; perhaps TRBD2 as D (5 bases). CDR3 size: 13 residues. Trimming took off 2 bases at V and 4 bases at J, with 8 bases between the two ends. Germline V gene sequence: CDR1 LGHDT, CDR2 YNNKEL (reference sequence). CDR3 residues: CASSQIGGETQYF. The CDR3 DNA reads as TGTGCCAGCAGCCAAATCGGAGGAGAGACCCAGTACTTC.

This clone was seen a handful of times. The chain combines TRBV19 with TRBJ2-4, with 9 nucleotides matching TRBD1. J lost 16 bases, V lost 3 bases, and 4 bases had no gene match. CDR3 length: 11 residues. Germline CDR1 reads LNHDA; CDR2 reads SQIVND (reference sequence). The CDR3 coding sequence is TGTGCCAGTAGTATTGGGGACAGGGTCTACTTC. Translated, it gives CASSIGDRVYF.

The chain is built from TRBV29-1 and TRBJ2-7, with 14 bases aligning to TRBD2. Germline V gene lookup returns CDR1 SQVTM and CDR2 ANQGSEA. J lost 7 bases, V lost 4 bases, and 3 bases had no gene match. This CDR3 spans 13 amino acids. In DNA, the CDR3 is TGCAGCGTTGGACTAGCGGGAGGGGGAGAGCAGTACTTC. Translating it yields CSVGLAGGGEQYF.

This rearrangement joins TRBV6-2 or TRBV6-3 to TRBJ1-4, with a tentative D call TRBD1 (5 bases). Trimming cost V 2 bases and J 0 bases, with 7 bases left between them. The CDR3 extends over 15 amino acids. The V gene's germline CDR1 is MNHEY and CDR2 SVGEGT. The CDR3 is CASSYGAATNEKLFF. CDR3 sequence (DNA): TGTGCCAGCAGTTACGGGGCGGCAACTAATGAAAAACTGTTTTTT.

This clone was seen a handful of times. This chain's CDR3 is CASSHGTSGFSSETQYF. Here the CDR3 DNA reads TGTGCCAGCAGCCACGGGACTAGCGGTTTCAGTTCGGAGACCCAGTACTTC. V and J are TRBV11-3 and TRBJ2-5; the match to TRBD2 covers 11 bases. The germline gives CDR1 SGHNT, CDR2 YENEEA. The CDR3 spans 17 residues. Trimming at V came to 5 bases and at J to 5 bases, leaving 13 bases not matched to a gene.

This clone was recorded once. V usage is TRBV5-1 and J usage is TRBJ2-2, with 9 positions matching TRBD2. The CDR3 sequence is 15 residues long. In germline, CDR1 is SGHRS, CDR2 YFSETQ. J lost 5 bases, V lost 2 bases, and 4 bases had no gene match. The CDR3 reads CASSFSGGITGELFF. DNA for the CDR3: TGCGCCAGCAGCTTTAGCGGGGGAATTACCGGGGAGCTGTTTTTT.

CDR3 amino acids: CAISVPGGEAFF. DNA for the CDR3: TGTGCCATCAGTGTTCCAGGGGGTGAAGCTTTCTTT. The chain is built from TRBV10-3 and TRBJ1-1, with 7 bases aligning to TRBD1. In germline, CDR1 is ENHRY, CDR2 SYGVKD. This CDR3 is 12 amino acids long. V shed 4 bases and J 7 bases; nucleotides not matched to a gene: 3.

This chain links TRBV28 with TRBJ2-3; weak D call: TRBD2 (6 bases). Trimming removed 8 bases from V and 0 bases from J, with 18 bases in between. This CDR3 is built from 16 residues. Germline V gene lookup returns CDR1 MDHEN and CDR2 SYDVKM. As DNA, the CDR3 is TGTGCCAGCCGGAGGGGCAGCTTTTCTAGCACAGATACGCAGTATTTT. Translating gives CASRRGSFSSTDTQYF.

V and J are TRBV19 and TRBJ1-2; D is unclear. The ends were cut back, 5 bases at V and 8 bases at J, with 18 bases in the middle. This CDR3 has 14 residues. Germline V gene sequence: CDR1 LNHDA, CDR2 SQIVND (reference sequence). The CDR3 loop reads CASSPREGQVGYTF. CDR3 DNA sequence: TGTGCCAGTAGTCCCCGGGAGGGCCAAGTCGGCTACACCTTC.